This T cell receptor beta chain derives from a study of shared clonotypes between healthy human individuals. Across the whole study: Three plates each covered CD4 naive and memory; CD8 naive two, CD8 memory one. Study conclusions and caveats: Clonotype sharing levels among donors were expected to vary with sequencing depth.

Repertoires were generated with immunoSEQ multiplex PCR, while TCRdb's copy carries only in-frame clones and drops some. Of under 1,900,000 clones in the sample, around 98.5% are singletons; the top ten hold 0.36%. On this clone itself: The antigen is undetermined.

The sequencing input was naive CD4+ T cells sorted from blood. Subset specified: CD45RA+ positively selected. This sequence originates from a man aged 25 to 40 in good health.

DNA for the CDR3: TGTGCCAGCAGCTTGGTCGACAGGGGCGGTGGCTACACCTTC. Protein product: CASSLVDRGGGYTF. V and J are TRBV5-5 and TRBJ1-2; 8 bases are a match to TRBD1. Germline V gene sequence: CDR1 SGHKS, CDR2 YYEKEE (reference sequence). V shed 0 bases and J 7 bases; nucleotides not matched to a gene: 5. This CDR3 comprises 14 residues.